Detailed here is one T cell receptor beta chain. As yet, its antigen is unknown. This sample was included in a study of T cells in localized non-small cell lung cancer. Notes on the study in general: Because only a single region of the tumor was sequenced, heterogeneity remains possible. Appearing in adjacent lung were a median approximately 57 of the top 100 tumor clones.

Produced via immunoSEQ multiplex PCR; TCRdb's table is partial and in-frame only. The data show some 55,000 clones, about four fifths seen once. Germline loops: CDR1 SNHLY, CDR2 FYNNEI. V shed 3 bases and J shed 6 bases, with 18 bases lying between them. The CDR3 loop spans 16 amino acids. This chain links TRBV2 with TRBJ1-5, with a weak D call TRBD1 (6 bases). Material: peripheral blood, obtained before any cancer treatment. The receptor's source is a female donor aged 60 or older with stage II squamous cell lung carcinoma. Here the CDR3 reads CASSERGPILGQPQHF. The CDR3 bases are TGTGCCAGCAGTGAGCGGGGGCCAATCTTAGGTCAGCCCCAGCATTTT.